The 26 T cell receptor beta chains below were found in one sample sequenced in a study of shared clonotypes between healthy human individuals. Libraries were prepared by immunoSEQ multiplex PCR; TCRdb keeps only in-frame clonotypes and omits some of them. Here the sample spans over 950,000 clones, about 80% being singletons. The sample consisted of memory CD4+ T cells from PBMCs. Subset here: CD45RA-negative fraction. The source is a man aged 18-30 years in good health. Some clones in this sample may be carry-over from other donors' samples.

The rearrangement uses TRBV30 and TRBJ1-2; D is possibly TRBD1 (5 bases). CDR1 and CDR2 from the germline V gene are GTSNPN and SVGIG (reference sequence). This CDR3 region has 13 residues. V lost 3 bases and J lost 7, with 15 bases in between. In DNA, the CDR3 is TGTGCCTGGAGCCTCGGGGCCCGGGGTGGCTACACCTTC. It yields the protein CAWSLGARGGYTF.

This clone was found a few times. V and J are TRBV29-1 and TRBJ2-5; D unresolved. The CDR3 has 11 amino acids. V dropped 7 bases and J dropped 5 bases, with 11 bases sitting between them. CDR1 is SQVTM, CDR2 ANQGSEA, per germline. The CDR3 nucleotides are TGCAGCGCCGCCCTGGGGGAGACCCAGTACTTC. This codes for CSAALGETQYF.

The chain links TRBV21-1 to TRBJ2-7; the D call in the table, TRBD1, was not verified against the DNA. TRBV21-1 is a documented pseudogene. The CDR3 loop spans 15 amino acids. DNA of the CDR3: TGTGCCAGCAGCCCACCGGGACAGGGGACCCACGAGCAGTACTTC. As protein: CASSPPGQGTHEQYF.

V usage is TRBV15 and J usage is TRBJ2-7; D is possibly TRBD2 (5 bases). Germline values: CDR1 LNHNV, CDR2 YYDKDF (reference sequence). The CDR3 length is 13 residues. V lost 0 bases, J lost 2 bases, and 5 bases lay in between. In nucleotides, the CDR3 is TGTGCCACCAGCAGAGACGGGACCTACGAGCAGTACTTC. It is translated as CATSRDGTYEQYF.

The chain couples TRBV7-8 to TRBJ2-3, with TRBD2 matching 9 bases. CDR1 is SGHVS and CDR2 is FQNEAQ in the germline V gene. V trimming: 1 base; J trimming: 5 bases; junction bases outside the gene matches: 4. The CDR3 totals 15 residues. CDR3 DNA sequence: TGTGCCAGCAGCTTAGGCGGGAGGGCCCAAGATACGCAGTATTTT. It translates to CASSLGGRAQDTQYF.

This clone was observed a handful of times. The genes are TRBV14 and TRBJ1-2, with a possible D match to TRBD1 (6 bases). The V end was cut by 3 bases, the J end by 4 bases, with 12 bases between. Germline V gene sequence: CDR1 SGHDN, CDR2 FVKESK. This CDR3 spans 14 amino acids. The CDR3 spells CASSQYREGYGYTF. In nucleotides, the CDR3 is TGTGCCAGCAGCCAGTACAGGGAAGGCTATGGCTACACCTTC. Drawing the rest from reference TRBV14 and TRBJ1-2, the complete variable domain is EAGVTQFPSHSVIEKGQTVTLRCDPISGHDNLYWYRRVMGKEIKFLLHFVKESKQDESGMPNNRFLAERTGGTYSTLKVQPAELEDSGVYFCASSQYREGYGYTFGSGTRLTVV.

This chain uses TRBV10-3 with TRBJ2-5; TRBD1 is a possible D gene (6 bases). There are 14 residues in the CDR3. The germline V gene has CDR1 ENHRY and CDR2 SYGVKD. Trimming removed 10 bases at V and 2 bases at J, with 17 bases between. The CDR3 loop is CATRTAEGQETQYF. The CDR3 coding sequence is TGTGCCACCAGGACAGCCGAGGGTCAAGAGACCCAGTACTTC.

The gene calls are TRBV19 and TRBJ1-1; a weak D match, TRBD1 (6 bases). Germline assignment: CDR1 LNHDA and CDR2 SQIVND (reference sequence). V was shortened by 6 bases and J by 5 bases, with 16 bases between the two germline ends. This CDR3 has 14 residues. The CDR3 is CASRGQGRFTEAFF. The DNA for the CDR3 is TGTGCCAGTAGGGGCCAGGGGCGATTTACTGAAGCTTTCTTT.

This chain links TRBV10-3 with TRBJ2-5; the D gene is possibly TRBD1 (5 bases). Per germline, CDR1 ENHRY and CDR2 SYGVKD. There are 13 residues in the CDR3. Between the trimmed V and J ends, which lost 3 bases and 4 bases, there was a span of 9 bases. Here the CDR3 DNA reads TGTGCCATCAGTGATGGGGCCACAGAGACCCAGTACTTC. This translates into CAISDGATETQYF.

The V gene is TRBV6-5, the J gene TRBJ2-7; D ambiguous. V was cut by 6 bases and J by 6 bases, with 21 bases left in between. The CDR3 has 15 residues. Germline CDR1 is MNHEY and CDR2 is SVGAGI. CDR3 in DNA: TGTGCCAGCAGATTAAACCGGGCCCATTTGGGCGAGCAGTACTTC. The encoded protein is CASRLNRAHLGEQYF.

V is TRBV9 and J is TRBJ2-3, with D maybe TRBD2 (6 bases). CDR1 and CDR2 (germline): SGDLS, YYNGEE. CDR3 length: 16 amino acids. V was cut by 0 bases and J by 5 bases, with 16 bases left in between. The CDR3 loop reads CASSVGRTDYGDTQYF. The CDR3 DNA follows: TGTGCCAGCAGCGTAGGTAGGACGGACTACGGAGATACGCAGTATTTT.

V usage is TRBV29-1 and J usage is TRBJ2-1; 7 nucleotides line up with TRBD2. Germline values: CDR1 SQVTM, CDR2 ANQGSEA. The CDR3 spans 15 residues. V shed 6 bases, J shed 2 bases, and the junction held 10 bases outside the gene matches. Here the CDR3 reads CSVPPDGGTYNEQFF. DNA of the CDR3: TGCAGCGTCCCCCCCGACGGGGGGACCTACAATGAGCAGTTCTTC.

The chain uses TRBV29-1 and TRBJ1-5, with 7 bases identical to TRBD1. The V gene's germline CDR1 is SQVTM and CDR2 ANQGSEA. V gave up 4 bases and J gave up 4 bases; unmatched junction bases: 1. The CDR3 extends over 12 amino acids. CDR3 sequence: CSVVTGNQPQHF. The CDR3 coding sequence is TGCAGCGTTGTGACAGGGAATCAGCCCCAGCATTTT.

The rearrangement uses TRBV30 and TRBJ2-1, with D uncertain. This CDR3 region has 14 residues. CDR1 GTSNPN and CDR2 SVGIG come from the germline V gene (reference sequence). V was pared by 5 bases and J by 3 bases, with 14 bases between. The CDR3 is CAWSRSRNYNEQFF. The CDR3 region has the DNA TGTGCCTGGTCACGGTCTCGTAACTACAATGAGCAGTTCTTC.

This chain connects TRBV13 to TRBJ2-3; tentatively, D is TRBD1 or TRBD2 (5 bases each). The V gene lost 5 bases and the J gene lost 2 bases, with 14 bases spanning the gap. The CDR3 covers 15 residues. The germline V gene encodes CDR1 PRHDT and CDR2 FYEKMQ (reference sequence). CDR3 coding DNA: TGTGCCAGCAGCCACGGGACGTTAAACACAGATACGCAGTATTTT. Translating gives CASSHGTLNTDTQYF.

The V call is TRBV28, the J call TRBJ1-2; D ambiguous. V was cut by 6 bases and J by 1 base, with 12 bases left in between. There are 14 residues in the CDR3. Germline-derived CDR1 and CDR2 are MDHEN and SYDVKM. The CDR3 nucleotides read TGTGCCAGCAGCACAACTACCGGTAACTATGGCTACACCTTC. It codes for CASSTTTGNYGYTF.

This clone was detected only a few times. The rearrangement links TRBV9 to TRBJ2-1; 9 positions agree with TRBD2. Per the germline V gene, CDR1 is SGDLS and CDR2 is YYNGEE. The CDR3 spans 16 residues. Trimming removed 4 bases from V and 7 bases from J; junction bases left unmatched: 12. The CDR3 sequence: CASSIRTSVSWNEQFF. CDR3 DNA sequence: TGTGCCAGCAGCATCCGGACTAGCGTGTCATGGAATGAGCAGTTCTTC.

Of note for this clone: Being one base from a much bigger clone, this may be a read error. No conserved phenylalanine or tryptophan is present at the end of the CDR3, so a read error is the likely explanation. The V call is TRBV2, the J call TRBJ1-5; 9 bases fit TRBD1. Germline V lookup: CDR1 SNHLY, CDR2 FYNNEI. V lost 5 bases, J lost 5 bases, and 4 bases stayed unmatched. This CDR3 is 14 amino acids long. CDR3 in amino acids: CASSPDRGYQPQHL. The CDR3 DNA reads TGTGCCAGCAGTCCTGACAGGGGGTATCAGCCCCAGCATCTT.

The sample holds a few counts of this clone. The chain recombines TRBV2 with TRBJ1-5; no clear D. The CDR3 runs 13 residues. The germline V and J ends were trimmed by 4 bases and 6 bases, with 10 bases remaining between them. CDR1 and CDR2 from the germline V gene are SNHLY and FYNNEI. The CDR3 nucleotides are TGTGCCAGCAGTGCTTTAGGCGGTCAGCCCCAGCATTTT. Protein: CASSALGGQPQHF.

The chain links TRBV2 to TRBJ1-5; unclear D gene. CDR1 and CDR2 (germline): SNHLY, FYNNEI. The V end lost 6 bases, the J end lost 6 bases, and 9 bases lay between the germline ends. The CDR3 is 12 residues long. The CDR3 sequence is CASSPLVQPQHF. In DNA, the CDR3 is TGTGCCAGCAGCCCACTGGTTCAGCCCCAGCATTTT.

This clone is a singleton in its sample. Other DNA variants within this sample encode the same CDR3. The J gene is TRBJ2-2, the V gene TRBV18, with a tentative D call TRBD2 (6 bases). Germline CDR1 KGHSH, CDR2 LQKENI. The length of the CDR3 is 14 residues. V gave up 3 bases and J gave up 3 bases, with 8 bases separating them. The CDR3 loop is CASSPRRDTGELFF. The CDR3 bases are TGTGCCAGCTCACCGAGGAGGGACACCGGGGAGCTGTTTTTT. Complete variable domain (other parts from reference TRBV18 and TRBJ2-2): NAGVMQNPRHLVRRRGQEARLRCSPMKGHSHVYWYRQLPEEGLKFMVYLQKENIIDESGMPKERFSAEFPKEGPSILRIQQVVRGDSAAYFCASSPRRDTGELFFGEGSRLTVL.

V usage is TRBV6-6 and J usage is TRBJ2-1, with 7 bases lining up with TRBD1. The V gene's germline CDR1 is MNHNY and CDR2 SVGAGI (reference sequence). The ends lost 9 bases at V and 4 bases at J; junction bases unmatched: 3. The CDR3 is made up of 12 amino acids. The CDR3 coding sequence is TGTGCCAGTAAGACAGGGTACAATGAGCAGTTCTTC. The encoded protein is CASKTGYNEQFF.

This rearrangement joins TRBV21-1 to TRBJ2-3; the table's TRBD1 call for D was not verified on the DNA. TRBV21-1 is designated a pseudogene. CDR3 length: 16 amino acids. The CDR3 nucleotides are TGTGCCAGCAGTATTAGGCTTACAGTCATGCAAGATACGCAGTATTTT. It specifies CASSIRLTVMQDTQYF.

This clone was detected a few times. The V call is TRBV7-6, the J call TRBJ1-4; 10 bases map to TRBD1. V was clipped by 5 bases and J by 2 bases; unmatched bases: 5. CDR3 length: 16 residues. CDR1 is SGHVS, CDR2 FNYEAQ, per germline. CDR3 region: CASSRTGGATNEKLFF. In DNA, the CDR3 is TGTGCCAGCAGCCGGACAGGGGGTGCGACTAATGAAAAACTGTTTTTT.

The chain carries TRBV15 and TRBJ2-7; no firm D call. CDR1 and CDR2 (germline): LNHNV, YYDKDF (reference sequence). V was pared by 1 base and J by 1 base, with 11 bases between. This CDR3 is 15 amino acids long. This CDR3 reads CATSRGNSFSYEQYF. The CDR3 DNA is TGTGCCACCAGCAGAGGAAACAGTTTTTCCTACGAGCAGTACTTC.

The chain carries TRBV5-1 and TRBJ2-3, with 12 positions matching TRBD2. Germline values: CDR1 SGHRS, CDR2 YFSETQ. The CDR3 consists of 16 residues. Trimming at V came to 0 bases and at J to 4 bases, leaving 3 bases not matched to a gene. CDR3 residues: CASSLGLAGVSDTQYF. In DNA form, the CDR3 reads TGCGCCAGCAGCTTGGGACTAGCGGGAGTTTCAGATACGCAGTATTTT. The full variable domain, with the rest looked up from reference TRBV5-1 and TRBJ2-3, is KAGVTQTPRYLIKTRGQQVTLSCSPISGHRSVSWYQQTPGQGLQFLFEYFSETQRNKGNFPGRFSGRQFSNSRSEMNVSTLELGDSALYLCASSLGLAGVSDTQYFGPGTRLTVL.